These T cell receptor beta chains were read from a single sample in a study of shared T cell receptors in the human thymus. Clones were sequenced by immunoSEQ multiplex PCR, and TCRdb holds only the in-frame ones, with some missing. The sample shows approximately 730,000 clones, over 75% of them seen only once. These same records also appear under a second study, on human thymus T cells.

The sequencing input was thymocytes. Receptors originate from a girl less than two years old with a congenital heart defect. The CDR3 runs from the conserved cysteine through the conserved F or W. D genes are given only for firm matches. Some rows mark clone size as missing; the rest say once, few, many or name a class of expanded clone.

TRBJ2-3 NA TRBV6-6 TRBD1 CASSPGTGGENTQYF TGTGCCAGCAGCCCCGGGACAGGGGGCGAAAATACGCAGTATTTT
TRBJ2-5 NA TRBV7-7 NA CASSLGLTRGGEETQETQYF TGTGCTAGCAGCTTAGGGTTGACCAGAGGGGGTGAGGAGACCCAAGAGACCCAGTACTTC
TRBJ1-2 NA TRBV5-1 NA CASSLAKDSPNYGYTF TGCGCCAGCAGCTTGGCAAAGGACAGCCCTAACTATGGCTACACCTTC
TRBJ2-7 NA TRBV7-6 NA CASIVGPREAGYEQYF TGTGCCAGCATCGTAGGGCCCAGGGAAGCAGGTTACGAGCAGTACTTC
TRBJ1-4 NA TRBV12-5 NA CASGLCGSREGEKLFF TGTGCTAGTGGTTTGTGTGGCAGTCGAGAGGGTGAAAAACTGTTTTTT
TRBJ1-2 NA TRBV6-1 TRBD1 CASSFTTGRHYGYTF TGTGCCAGCAGCTTCACGACAGGGCGGCACTATGGCTACACCTTC
TRBJ2-3 once TRBV7-3 TRBD1 CASSFYGQGSTDTQYF TGTGCCAGCAGCTTCTACGGACAGGGTAGCACAGATACGCAGTATTTT
TRBJ2-7 NA TRBV5-6 NA CASSLVQAPYEQYF TGTGCCAGCAGCTTGGTCCAGGCCCCCTACGAGCAGTACTTC
TRBJ1-2 NA TRBV6-5 NA CASSPNLSGVRGYTF TGTGCCAGCAGCCCCAACTTGAGTGGAGTGCGCGGCTACACCTTC
TRBJ1-1 NA TRBV5-1 TRBD1 CASSIVQGPTEAFF TGCGCCAGCAGCATCGTACAGGGGCCCACTGAAGCTTTCTTT